The TCR beta chain described here comes from a study of control samples from healthy donors and cancer patients. This table comes from immunoSEQ multiplex PCR, and its TCRdb copy is limited to in-frame clones, with some not included. In the table there are approximately 86,000 clones, roughly 86% of which are singletons. The CDR3 has 18 residues. Germline V lookup: CDR1 GTSNPN, CDR2 SVGIG (reference sequence). V was shortened by 0 bases and J by 0 bases, with 15 bases between the two germline ends. The source is a man aged 30 to 39 in good health. Sequenced input: blood. The V and J genes are TRBV30 and TRBJ2-6; D is possibly TRBD1 or TRBD2 (5 bases each). For the CDR3, the DNA is TGTGCCTGGAGTGTAAAGGGGACCCATCGCTCTGGGGCCAACGTCCTGACTTTC. Protein: CAWSVKGTHRSGANVLTF.